This T cell receptor (beta chain) was profiled in a study of CD8 T cell repertoires and HIV-1 epitope variants. Study background: Separate wells received one of Twenty-five Gag or Nef variant peptides. Epitopes were three Gag families plus Nef HW9 and YT9. T cells were cultured for more than 9 days with cytokines added on days 3 and 7. Study-level results: Most of the nine antigen-specific clonotypes appeared cross-reactive to autologous or escape variants.

TCRdb keeps only in-frame clones here, not all; method: immunoSEQ multiplex PCR. The table lists under 5,500 clones, 69% of them singletons. Comments on this clone: Its antigen remains unidentified.

Trimming removed 6 bases from V and 6 bases from J, with 11 bases in between. CDR3 length equals 12 residues. CDR1 and CDR2 from the germline V gene are SQVTM and ANQGSEA. This chain joins TRBV29-1 and TRBJ2-2, with D tentatively TRBD1 (6 bases). The sequence was obtained from a male donor with HIV. The specimen sequenced was cultured CD8+ T cells derived from PBMCs. For the CDR3, the DNA is TGCAGCGTCGGTACAGGGTCCGGGGAGCTGTTTTTT. This codes for CSVGTGSGELFF.